A single sample is the source of the 26 T cell receptor beta chains below, sequenced in a study of blood T cell repertoires in COVID-19. Profiling relied on immunoSEQ multiplex PCR, and the TCRdb table lists in-frame clones only, not all of them. Of a few hundred thousand clones in the sample, approximately 90% were seen once. The material sequenced was peripheral blood. Every receptor here comes from a man between 70 and 80 years old with acute or convalescent COVID-19.

V and J are TRBV19 and TRBJ2-7; unclear D gene. V lost 5 bases, J lost 2 bases, and 13 bases lay in between. Germline V gene lookup returns CDR1 LNHDA and CDR2 SQIVND (reference sequence). The CDR3 is 14 residues long. Written as DNA, the CDR3 is TGTGCCAGTAGTCGGTCAGGCAGGACCTACGAGCAGTACTTC. Its protein product is CASSRSGRTYEQYF.

The V gene is TRBV19, the J gene TRBJ1-1; 7 nucleotides agree with TRBD1. This CDR3 is 17 amino acids long. Germline V gene sequence: CDR1 LNHDA, CDR2 SQIVND (reference sequence). The trim removed 3 bases at V and 1 base at J, leaving 11 bases unmatched. The CDR3 DNA sequence: TGTGCCAGTAGTATGAGACAGGGAGCCCCGGAGAACACTGAAGCTTTCTTT. The encoded protein is CASSMRQGAPENTEAFF.

The chain uses TRBV15 and TRBJ2-6; TRBD1 aligns across 7 bases. The length of the CDR3 is 15 residues. Germline V gives CDR1 LNHNV, CDR2 YYDKDF (reference sequence). V dropped 5 bases and J dropped 1; count of bases not matched to a gene: 2. As DNA, the CDR3 is TGTGCCACCAGCTCACAGGGGTCTGGGGCCAACGTCCTGACTTTC. Translation: CATSSQGSGANVLTF.

CDR3 loop: CASSQAPEGNGYTF. The CDR3 nucleotides are TGTGCCAGCAGCCAAGCTCCGGAGGGGAATGGCTACACCTTC. The chain combines TRBV3-1 (or the pseudogene TRBV3-2) with TRBJ1-2, with D possibly TRBD1 on 5 matching bases. CDR1 is LGHDT, CDR2 YNNKEL, per germline (reference sequence). V gave up 1 base and J gave up 6 bases, with 12 bases separating them. This CDR3 has 14 amino acids.

This clone was observed a few times. The chain joins TRBV2 to TRBJ1-4, with D perhaps TRBD1 (6 bases). With 8 bases removed from V and 5 bases from J, the gap between germline ends came to 15 bases. The length of the CDR3 is 14 residues. In germline, CDR1 is SNHLY, CDR2 FYNNEI. This chain's CDR3 is CASVRGFSNEKLFF. CDR3 sequence (DNA): TGTGCCAGCGTCAGGGGATTCTCAAATGAAAAACTGTTTTTT.

The J gene is TRBJ2-7, the V gene TRBV11-2; D is uncertain. This CDR3 region has 14 residues. The V end was cut by 4 bases, the J end by 2 bases, with 12 bases between. Per germline, CDR1 SGHAT and CDR2 FQNNGV. CDR3 protein: CASSSLPVAYEQYF. The CDR3 coding sequence is TGTGCCAGCAGCTCACTGCCCGTTGCCTACGAGCAGTACTTC.

This clone occurred once. The V call is TRBV19, the J call TRBJ1-3; D gene unclear. Per germline, CDR1 LNHDA and CDR2 SQIVND (reference sequence). This CDR3 region has 15 residues. V was shortened by 3 bases and J by 0 bases, with 9 bases between the two germline ends. The CDR3 bases are TGTGCCAGTAGTATTGAATCGCGCTCTGGAAACACCATATATTTT. Translation gives CASSIESRSGNTIYF. The whole variable domain, filled in from reference TRBV19 and TRBJ1-3, reads DGGITQSPKYLFRKEGQNVTLSCEQNLNHDAMYWYRQDPGQGLRLIYYSQIVNDFQKGDIAEGYSVSREKKESFPLTVTSAQKNPTAFYLCASSIESRSGNTIYFGEGSWLTVV.

This chain connects TRBV7-9 to TRBJ2-5; 7 bases are shared with TRBD1. Germline assignment: CDR1 SEHNR and CDR2 FQNEAQ (reference sequence). V dropped 4 bases and J dropped 4; count of bases not matched to a gene: 9. The CDR3 consists of 15 residues. The chain's CDR3 is CASSWGQPGGETQYF. DNA of the CDR3: TGTGCCAGCAGCTGGGGACAGCCAGGAGGAGAGACCCAGTACTTC.

This chain joins TRBV7-9 and TRBJ2-7, with D unclear. This CDR3 contains 12 residues. Trimming took off 3 bases at V and 1 base at J, with 4 bases between the two ends. From germline, CDR1 is SEHNR and CDR2 FQNEAQ (reference sequence). CDR3 sequence: CASSFLSYEQYF. The CDR3 DNA reads TGTGCCAGCAGCTTCTTATCCTACGAGCAGTACTTC.

V is TRBV5-1 and J is TRBJ2-2; 9 bases fit TRBD1. Per the germline V gene, CDR1 is SGHRS and CDR2 is YFSETQ. The CDR3 is 18 residues long. V trimming: 2 bases; J trimming: 2 bases; junction bases outside the gene matches: 10. CDR3 coding DNA: TGCGCCAGCAGCTTCAAACAGGGGGCGCCCCCAAACACCGGGGAGCTGTTTTTT. Translating gives CASSFKQGAPPNTGELFF. Combining the CDR3 with reference TRBV5-1 and TRBJ2-2 gives the whole variable domain KAGVTQTPRYLIKTRGQQVTLSCSPISGHRSVSWYQQTPGQGLQFLFEYFSETQRNKGNFPGRFSGRQFSNSRSEMNVSTLELGDSALYLCASSFKQGAPPNTGELFFGEGSRLTVL.

The chain uses TRBV30 and TRBJ2-3; 10 nucleotides agree with TRBD2. V lost 1 base and J lost 2; bases outside the gene matches: 3. Germline values: CDR1 GTSNPN, CDR2 SVGIG (reference sequence). CDR3 size: 15 residues. As DNA, the CDR3 is TGTGCCTGGAGTGATGGACTAGCGGACACAGATACGCAGTATTTT. Translation: CAWSDGLADTDTQYF.

This clone appeared a few times. The gene calls are TRBV6-5 and TRBJ1-2, with a possible D match to TRBD1 (5 bases). Between the trimmed V and J ends, which lost 4 bases and 2 bases, there was a span of 14 bases. This CDR3 is 15 amino acids long. From germline, CDR1 is MNHEY and CDR2 SVGAGI. In nucleotides, the CDR3 is TGTGCCAGCAGTTCCCAGGGTGGGTACAACTATGGCTACACCTTC. Its translation: CASSSQGGYNYGYTF.

This clone was found once. The chain recombines TRBV14 with TRBJ2-7, with D possibly being TRBD2 (6 bases). The CDR3 has 14 amino acids. V was trimmed by 6 bases and J by 3 bases, leaving 15 bases between them. Germline loops: CDR1 SGHDN, CDR2 FVKESK. The CDR3 nucleotides read TGTGCCAGCAGTTCGGGGGTGTTGTTCTACGAGCAGTACTTC. This codes for CASSSGVLFYEQYF. The full variable domain, in which reference TRBV14 and TRBJ2-7 provide the parts outside the CDR3, is EAGVTQFPSHSVIEKGQTVTLRCDPISGHDNLYWYRRVMGKEIKFLLHFVKESKQDESGMPNNRFLAERTGGTYSTLKVQPAELEDSGVYFCASSSGVLFYEQYFGPGTRLTVT.

The CDR3 DNA reads as TGTGCCAGCAGCTTCTGGACAGGGTGGAATGGCAATCAGCCCCAGCATTTT. It is translated as CASSFWTGWNGNQPQHF. The chain links TRBV5-6 to TRBJ1-5, with TRBD1 identical over 8 bases. Trimming removed 2 bases from V and 2 bases from J; junction bases left unmatched: 9. The CDR3 contains 17 residues. The V gene's germline CDR1 is SGHDT and CDR2 YYEEEE. The full variable domain, with the rest looked up from reference TRBV5-6 and TRBJ1-5, is DAGVTQSPTHLIKTRGQQVTLRCSPKSGHDTVSWYQQALGQGPQFIFQYYEEEERQRGNFPDRFSGHQFPNYSSELNVNALLLGDSALYLCASSFWTGWNGNQPQHFGDGTRLSIL.

The chain carries TRBV5-1 and TRBJ1-3; D gene uncertain. Germline V lookup: CDR1 SGHRS, CDR2 YFSETQ. Trimming removed 5 bases at V and 4 bases at J, with 16 bases between. The length of the CDR3 is 15 residues. The CDR3 DNA follows: TGCGCCAGCAGGCCGGAGGCGGGCACCGGAAACACCATATATTTT. This translates into CASRPEAGTGNTIYF.

The chain couples TRBV6-2 or TRBV6-3 to TRBJ2-3; 11 bases are shared with TRBD2. CDR1 MNHEY and CDR2 SVGEGT come from the germline V gene. V gave up 2 bases and J gave up 5 bases; unmatched junction bases: 9. The CDR3 has 17 residues. The CDR3 spells CASSYRSSGRWEDTQYF. CDR3 in DNA: TGTGCCAGCAGTTACCGCTCTAGCGGGAGGTGGGAAGATACGCAGTATTTT.

This clone was seen many times. This chain uses TRBV18 with TRBJ2-2; 7 positions agree with TRBD2. V shed 4 bases, J shed 6 bases, and the junction held 14 bases outside the gene matches. Germline values: CDR1 KGHSH, CDR2 LQKENI. The CDR3 totals 17 residues. CDR3 DNA sequence: TGTGCCAGCTCACTCTCACTAGCGTTCTTTGGATCCGGGGAGCTGTTTTTT. Translating gives CASSLSLAFFGSGELFF.

The V call is TRBV5-1, the J call TRBJ1-1; no reliable D call. Germline V gene data show CDR1 as SGHRS and CDR2 as YFSETQ. The CDR3 runs to 14 residues. Trimming cost V 5 bases and J 1 base, with 12 bases left between them. The CDR3 reads CASSSISGNTEAFF. DNA for the CDR3: TGCGCCAGCAGTTCGATATCGGGGAACACTGAAGCTTTCTTT.

This chain joins TRBV19 and TRBJ2-6; 7 bases map to TRBD2. V lost 5 bases, J lost 3 bases, and 13 bases stayed unmatched. The CDR3 runs 18 residues. Germline CDR1 is LNHDA and CDR2 is SQIVND (reference sequence). CDR3 coding DNA: TGTGCCAGTAGTCCAGCGGCTCAGGCGGGGGTTGGGGCCAACGTCCTGACTTTC. It yields the protein CASSPAAQAGVGANVLTF.

V usage is TRBV3-1 (or the pseudogene TRBV3-2) and J usage is TRBJ2-7, with D possibly being TRBD1 (5 bases). CDR1 LGHDT and CDR2 YNNKEL come from the germline V gene (reference sequence). V lost 3 bases and J 4 bases, leaving 19 bases between the germline ends. The CDR3 covers 16 residues. The CDR3 region has the DNA TGTGCCAGCAGCCAGGGGCTCAGGTATAGGGCGTACGAGCAGTACTTC. Translating gives CASSQGLRYRAYEQYF.

The chain employs TRBV9 and TRBJ2-5, with a tentative D call TRBD1 (5 bases). This CDR3 has 15 amino acids. Looked up from germline, CDR1 is SGDLS and CDR2 is YYNGEE. V was cut by 0 bases and J by 0 bases, with 9 bases left in between. The CDR3 loop reads CASSVGGANQETQYF. DNA of the CDR3: TGTGCCAGCAGCGTAGGGGGCGCGAACCAAGAGACCCAGTACTTC.

This clone was found a few times. CDR3 loop: CASSLAGYNGEAFF. In DNA form, the CDR3 reads TGTGCCAGCAGCTTGGCGGGGTACAACGGTGAAGCTTTCTTT. This sequence joins TRBV5-5 and TRBJ1-1; unclear D gene. The germline V gene has CDR1 SGHKS and CDR2 YYEKEE (reference sequence). V was cut by 0 bases and J by 7 bases, with 13 bases left in between. The CDR3 has 14 residues.

The chain couples TRBV11-3 to TRBJ2-2; 12 bases line up with TRBD1. The CDR3 extends over 16 amino acids. J was trimmed by 7 bases and V by 1 base; bases with no gene match: 4. Germline V gene lookup returns CDR1 SGHNT and CDR2 YENEEA. The CDR3 here is CASSLGDRGHVGELFF. The CDR3 DNA follows: TGTGCCAGCAGCTTAGGGGACAGGGGGCATGTCGGGGAGCTGTTTTTT. Based on the CDR3 plus reference TRBV11-3 and TRBJ2-2, the full variable domain is EAGVVQSPRYKIIEKKQPVAFWCNPISGHNTLYWYLQNLGQGPELLIRYENEEAVDDSQLPKDRFSAERLKGVDSTLKIQPAELGDSAVYLCASSLGDRGHVGELFFGEGSRLTVL.

V and J are TRBV13 and TRBJ2-3, with TRBD1 identical over 7 bases. CDR3 length: 16 residues. The germline V gene encodes CDR1 PRHDT and CDR2 FYEKMQ (reference sequence). The junction had 14 bases not matched to a gene; V was cut back by 4 bases and J by 7 bases. The DNA for the CDR3 is TGTGCCAGCAGCTCCCGGGACAGTCTCCCCGGTCATACGCAGTATTTT. Translating it yields CASSSRDSLPGHTQYF.

The chain employs TRBV29-1 and TRBJ2-7, with 7 bases lining up with TRBD2. This CDR3 has 13 residues. The germline CDR1 and CDR2 sequences are SQVTM and ANQGSEA. V was clipped by 4 bases and J by 3 bases; unmatched bases: 6. CDR3 DNA sequence: TGCAGCGTTGGGGGGGGTGACGGCTACGAGCAGTACTTC. Residues: CSVGGGDGYEQYF.

This chain joins TRBV5-1 and TRBJ1-1; D is ambiguous. Germline V gene data show CDR1 as SGHRS and CDR2 as YFSETQ. This CDR3 contains 15 residues. V was trimmed by 0 bases and J by 3 bases, leaving 12 bases between them. The CDR3 here is CASSLEPLVDTEAFF. The CDR3 nucleotides are TGCGCCAGCAGCTTGGAACCGCTGGTAGACACTGAAGCTTTCTTT.